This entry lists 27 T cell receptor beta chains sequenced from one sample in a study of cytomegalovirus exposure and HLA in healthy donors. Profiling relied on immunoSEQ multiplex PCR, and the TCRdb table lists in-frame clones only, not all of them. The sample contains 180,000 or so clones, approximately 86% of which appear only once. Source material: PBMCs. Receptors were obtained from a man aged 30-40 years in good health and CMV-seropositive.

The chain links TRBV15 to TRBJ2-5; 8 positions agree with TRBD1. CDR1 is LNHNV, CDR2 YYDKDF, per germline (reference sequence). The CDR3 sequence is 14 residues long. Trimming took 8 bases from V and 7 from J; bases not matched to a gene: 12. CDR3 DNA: TGTGCCACCCTTTATGGGGGGACAGGAGGGACCCAGTACTTC. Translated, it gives CATLYGGTGGTQYF.

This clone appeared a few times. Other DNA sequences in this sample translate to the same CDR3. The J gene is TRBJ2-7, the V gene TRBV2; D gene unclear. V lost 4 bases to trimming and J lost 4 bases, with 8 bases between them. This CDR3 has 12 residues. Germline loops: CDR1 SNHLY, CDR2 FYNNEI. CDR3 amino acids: CASSGQLYEQYF. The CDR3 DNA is TGTGCCAGCAGTGGGCAACTTTACGAGCAGTACTTC.

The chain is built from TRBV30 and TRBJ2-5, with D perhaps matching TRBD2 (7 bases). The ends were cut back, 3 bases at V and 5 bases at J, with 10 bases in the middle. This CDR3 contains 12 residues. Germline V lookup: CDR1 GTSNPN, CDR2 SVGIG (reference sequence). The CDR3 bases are TGTGCCTGGAGCGGGGGGCTGGAGACCCAGTACTTC. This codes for CAWSGGLETQYF.

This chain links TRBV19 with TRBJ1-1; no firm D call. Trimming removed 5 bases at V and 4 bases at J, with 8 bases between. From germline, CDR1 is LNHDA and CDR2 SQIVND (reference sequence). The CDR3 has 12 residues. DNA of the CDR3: TGTGCCAGTAGTCCCCCGACCACTGAAGCTTTCTTT. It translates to CASSPPTTEAFF.

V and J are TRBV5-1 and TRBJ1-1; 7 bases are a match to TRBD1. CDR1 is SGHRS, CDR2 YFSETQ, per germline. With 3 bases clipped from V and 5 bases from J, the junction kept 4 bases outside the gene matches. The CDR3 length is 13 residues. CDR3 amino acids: CASSSQGDTEAFF. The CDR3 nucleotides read TGCGCCAGCAGCTCGCAGGGGGATACTGAAGCTTTCTTT.

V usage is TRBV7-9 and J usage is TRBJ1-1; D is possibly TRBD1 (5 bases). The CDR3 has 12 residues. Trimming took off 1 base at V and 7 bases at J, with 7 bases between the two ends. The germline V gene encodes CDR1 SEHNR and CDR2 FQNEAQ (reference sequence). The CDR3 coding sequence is TGTGCCAGCAGCTTAGTGGGGGTTGAAGCTTTCTTT. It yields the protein CASSLVGVEAFF.

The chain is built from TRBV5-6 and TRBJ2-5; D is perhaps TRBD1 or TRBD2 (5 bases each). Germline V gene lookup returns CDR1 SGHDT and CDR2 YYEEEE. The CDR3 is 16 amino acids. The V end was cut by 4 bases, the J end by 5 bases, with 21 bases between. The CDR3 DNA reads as TGTGCCAGCAGCCCCAACCGGGACCCCTCGAGGGAGACCCAGTACTTC. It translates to CASSPNRDPSRETQYF.

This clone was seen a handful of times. As DNA, the CDR3 is TGTGCCAGCGCCGACAGGGGATCCGGCGAGCAGTACTTC. This sequence encodes CASADRGSGEQYF. The chain recombines TRBV7-3 with TRBJ2-7; 8 nucleotides align to TRBD1. The CDR3 has 13 residues. Per the germline V gene, CDR1 is SGHTA and CDR2 is FQGTGA. V shed 8 bases, J shed 6 bases, and the junction held 9 bases outside the gene matches.

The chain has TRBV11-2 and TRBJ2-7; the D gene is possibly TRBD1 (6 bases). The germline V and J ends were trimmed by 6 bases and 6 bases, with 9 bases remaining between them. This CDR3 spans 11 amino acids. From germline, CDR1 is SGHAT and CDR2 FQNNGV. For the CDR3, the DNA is TGTGCCAGCAGACAGGGATTCGAGCAGTACTTC. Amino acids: CASRQGFEQYF.

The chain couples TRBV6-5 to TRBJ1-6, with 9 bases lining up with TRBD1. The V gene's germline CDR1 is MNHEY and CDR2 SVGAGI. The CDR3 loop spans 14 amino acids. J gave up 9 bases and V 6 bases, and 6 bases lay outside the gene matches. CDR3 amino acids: CASRGQGGISPLHF. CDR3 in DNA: TGTGCCAGCAGGGGACAGGGCGGAATTTCACCCCTCCACTTT.

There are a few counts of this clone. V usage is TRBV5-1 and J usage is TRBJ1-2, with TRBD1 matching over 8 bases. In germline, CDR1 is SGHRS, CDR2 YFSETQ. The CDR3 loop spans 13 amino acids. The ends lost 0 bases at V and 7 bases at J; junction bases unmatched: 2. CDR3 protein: CASSLADRGGYTF. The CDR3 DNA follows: TGCGCCAGCAGCTTGGCCGACAGGGGTGGCTACACCTTC.

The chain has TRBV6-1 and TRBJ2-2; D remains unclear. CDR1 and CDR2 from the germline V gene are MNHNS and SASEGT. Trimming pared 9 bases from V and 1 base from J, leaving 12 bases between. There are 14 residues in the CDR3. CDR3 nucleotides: TGTGCCAGTCAGTCCCCAGGGAACACCGGGGAGCTGTTTTTT. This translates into CASQSPGNTGELFF.

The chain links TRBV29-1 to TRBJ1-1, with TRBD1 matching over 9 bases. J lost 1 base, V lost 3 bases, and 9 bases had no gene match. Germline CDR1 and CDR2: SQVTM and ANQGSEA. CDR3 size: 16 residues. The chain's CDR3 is CSVEGVTGGENTEAFF. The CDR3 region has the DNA TGCAGCGTTGAGGGGGTCACAGGGGGCGAGAACACTGAAGCTTTCTTT.

CDR3 amino acids: CASSALTGVDTQYF. The CDR3 bases are TGTGCCAGCAGCGCCCTCACAGGGGTAGATACGCAGTATTTT. The rearrangement uses TRBV9 and TRBJ2-3, with 7 bases identical to TRBD1. V lost 3 bases to trimming and J lost 5 bases; unmatched junction nucleotides: 6. The CDR3 loop spans 14 amino acids. Looked up from germline, CDR1 is SGDLS and CDR2 is YYNGEE.

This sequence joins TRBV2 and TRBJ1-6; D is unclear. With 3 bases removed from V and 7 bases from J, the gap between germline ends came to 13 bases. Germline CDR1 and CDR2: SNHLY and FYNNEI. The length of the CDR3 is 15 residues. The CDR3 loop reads CASSDRAQPNSPLHF. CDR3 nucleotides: TGTGCCAGCAGTGATCGGGCACAACCAAATTCACCCCTCCACTTT.

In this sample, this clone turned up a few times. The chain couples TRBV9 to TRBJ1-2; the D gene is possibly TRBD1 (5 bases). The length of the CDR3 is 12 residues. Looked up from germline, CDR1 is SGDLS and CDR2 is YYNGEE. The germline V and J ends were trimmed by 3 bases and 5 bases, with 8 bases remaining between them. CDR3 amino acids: CASSGGVYGYTF. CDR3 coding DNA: TGTGCCAGCAGCGGGGGGGTTTATGGCTACACCTTC.

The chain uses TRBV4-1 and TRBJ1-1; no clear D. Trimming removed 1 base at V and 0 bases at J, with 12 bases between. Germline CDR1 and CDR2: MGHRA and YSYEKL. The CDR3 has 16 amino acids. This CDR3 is CASSQVGEVMNTEAFF. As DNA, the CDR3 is TGCGCCAGCAGCCAAGTAGGTGAGGTCATGAACACTGAAGCTTTCTTT.

The CDR3 nucleotides are TGTGCCAGCAGTCGGACACAGTTGAACACTGAAGCTTTCTTT. Translation gives CASSRTQLNTEAFF. This chain connects TRBV6-6 to TRBJ1-1, with D maybe TRBD1 (5 bases). Germline lookup yields CDR1 MNHNY and CDR2 SVGAGI (reference sequence). V was shortened by 5 bases and J by 0 bases, with 10 bases between the two germline ends. The CDR3 length is 14 residues.

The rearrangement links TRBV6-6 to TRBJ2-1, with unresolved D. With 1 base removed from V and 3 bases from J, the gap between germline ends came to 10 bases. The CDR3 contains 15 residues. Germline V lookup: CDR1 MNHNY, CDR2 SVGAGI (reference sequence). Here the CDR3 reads CASSYFAGSYNEQFF. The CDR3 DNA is TGTGCCAGCAGTTACTTTGCAGGAAGCTACAATGAGCAGTTCTTC.

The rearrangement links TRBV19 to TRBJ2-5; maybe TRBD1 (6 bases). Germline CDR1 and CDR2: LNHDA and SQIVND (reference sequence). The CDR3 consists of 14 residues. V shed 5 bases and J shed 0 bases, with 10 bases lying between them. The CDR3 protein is CASSPGHHQETQYF. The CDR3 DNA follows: TGTGCCAGTAGTCCGGGACACCACCAAGAGACCCAGTACTTC.

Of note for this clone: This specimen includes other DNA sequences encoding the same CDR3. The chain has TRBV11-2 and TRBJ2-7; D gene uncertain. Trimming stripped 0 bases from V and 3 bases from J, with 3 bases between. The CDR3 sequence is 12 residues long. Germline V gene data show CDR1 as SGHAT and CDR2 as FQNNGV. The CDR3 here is CASSLDRYEQYF. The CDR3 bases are TGTGCCAGCAGCTTAGATCGCTACGAGCAGTACTTC.

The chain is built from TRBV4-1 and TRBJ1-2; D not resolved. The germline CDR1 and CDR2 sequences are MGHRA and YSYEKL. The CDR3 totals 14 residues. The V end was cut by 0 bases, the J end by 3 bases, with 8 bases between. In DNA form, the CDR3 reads TGCGCCAGCAGCCAAGAAGGGCGTGACTATGGCTACACCTTC. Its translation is CASSQEGRDYGYTF.

The CDR3 sequence: CASSLDRERLVYNEQFF. CDR3 sequence (DNA): TGTGCCAGCAGCTTAGATCGAGAGAGACTAGTTTACAATGAGCAGTTCTTC. The rearrangement uses TRBV11-2 and TRBJ2-1, with D possibly TRBD2 on 6 matching bases. Trimming removed 0 bases from V and 4 bases from J, with 16 bases in between. CDR3 length: 17 residues. Germline CDR1 SGHAT, CDR2 FQNNGV.

In DNA, the CDR3 is TGTGCCAGCAGCTTTCCCCGGGACAGTAATGAAAAACTGTTTTTT. Translating it yields CASSFPRDSNEKLFF. This chain joins TRBV7-9 and TRBJ1-4, with 7 bases lining up with TRBD1. The junction had 5 bases not matched to a gene; V was cut back by 3 bases and J by 4 bases. The CDR3 sequence is 15 residues long. The V gene's germline CDR1 is SEHNR and CDR2 FQNEAQ (reference sequence).

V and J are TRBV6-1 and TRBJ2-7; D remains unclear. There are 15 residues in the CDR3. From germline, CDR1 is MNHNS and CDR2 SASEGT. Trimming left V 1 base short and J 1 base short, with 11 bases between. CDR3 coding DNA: TGTGCCAGCAGTGAAGGGCCTGGATCATCCTACGAGCAGTACTTC. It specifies CASSEGPGSSYEQYF.

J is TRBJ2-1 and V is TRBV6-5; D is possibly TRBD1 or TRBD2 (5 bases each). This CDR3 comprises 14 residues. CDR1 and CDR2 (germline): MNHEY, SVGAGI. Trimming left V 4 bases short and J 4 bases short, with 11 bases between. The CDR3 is CASSWRGEYNEQFF. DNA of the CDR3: TGTGCCAGCAGTTGGCGAGGGGAATACAATGAGCAGTTCTTC.

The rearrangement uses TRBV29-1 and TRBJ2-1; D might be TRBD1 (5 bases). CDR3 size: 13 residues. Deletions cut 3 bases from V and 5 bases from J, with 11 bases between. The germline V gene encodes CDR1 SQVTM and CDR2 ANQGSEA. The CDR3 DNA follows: TGCAGCGTTGACATCAAGGGGAACAATGAGCAGTTCTTC. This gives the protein CSVDIKGNNEQFF.